The 18 T cell receptor beta chains below were found in one sample sequenced in a study of PD-1 blockade in classical Hodgkin lymphoma (dated by TCRdb to between 2020 and 2021). The protocol used for the library was the immunoSEQ multiplex PCR assay. TCRdb provides this immuneACCESS table in a form limited to in-frame rearrangements. Some clones are lacking; in checked studies, under half of them reflect an unresolved V gene, and why the rest are absent is not known. Across this sample there are 9,500 to 13,000 clones, with approximately 74% seen only once. The ten biggest clones cover about 3.1% of the sample. The time point label, read with the paper, signifies: cycle 4 day 1 (C4D1), after 6 weeks of nivolumab. Relapse after autologous stem cell transplantation had occurred in all trial patients, and cohorts A, B and C were distinguished by prior brentuximab vedotin exposure. Using a Miltenyi CD4+ T cell isolation kit, CD4+ T cells were purified from thawed PBMCs through magnetic negative selection.

The sample here was CD4+ T cells from blood, taken before the fourth cycle of nivolumab. All receptors come from a human donor with classical Hodgkin lymphoma.

The chain is built from TRBV19 and TRBJ2-1, with 7 bases matching TRBD1. The CDR3 is 15 amino acids. The J segment lost 3 bases and the V segment lost 7 bases, leaving 9 bases of the junction unmatched. The germline gives CDR1 LNHDA, CDR2 SQIVND (reference sequence). CDR3 region: CASTPRDRLYNEQFF. The CDR3 coding sequence is TGTGCCAGTACCCCTCGGGACAGACTCTACAATGAGCAGTTCTTC.

J is TRBJ1-5 and V is TRBV4-1, with TRBD1 matching 7 bases. Germline assignment: CDR1 MGHRA and CDR2 YSYEKL. There are 18 residues in the CDR3. The J segment lost 3 bases and the V segment lost 1 base, leaving 12 bases of the junction unmatched. CDR3 sequence reads: CASSQGGQGGKNNQPQHF. The CDR3, as DNA: TGCGCCAGCAGCCAAGGGGGGCAGGGGGGAAAGAACAATCAGCCCCAGCATTTT.

J is TRBJ1-5 and V is TRBV7-2; no reliable D call. This CDR3 is 14 amino acids long. Looked up from germline, CDR1 is SGHTA and CDR2 is FQGNSA. The V end was cut by 5 bases, the J end by 0 bases, with 8 bases between. CDR3 nucleotides: TGTGCCAGCAGCCCCCTCAGTAGCAATCAGCCCCAGCATTTT. It is translated as CASSPLSSNQPQHF.

This chain links TRBV6-6 with TRBJ1-4; 9 nucleotides line up with TRBD1. CDR3 length: 14 residues. Per germline, CDR1 MNHNY and CDR2 SVGAGI (reference sequence). V lost 6 bases and J lost 8; bases outside the gene matches: 7. The CDR3 here is CASRKDRGEEKLFF. The CDR3 bases are TGTGCCAGCAGGAAAGACAGGGGGGAAGAAAAACTGTTTTTT.

This sequence joins TRBV27 and TRBJ2-3; 8 bases match TRBD2. Germline-derived CDR1 and CDR2 are MNHEY and SMNVEV (reference sequence). After removal of 5 bases from V and 5 bases from J, the junction contained 15 bases not matched to a gene. There are 17 residues in the CDR3. The DNA for the CDR3 is TGTGCCAGCAGTACAGGACTAGCCCAGTATGGTATAGATACGCAGTATTTT. Amino acid sequence: CASSTGLAQYGIDTQYF.

This chain links TRBV2 with TRBJ1-6, with a tentative D call TRBD1 (5 bases). The CDR3 sequence is 15 residues long. V shed 7 bases and J shed 9 bases, with 19 bases lying between them. CDR1 and CDR2 (germline): SNHLY, FYNNEI. The CDR3 DNA reads as TGTGCCAGCATGACCGCCGGGACCCGGGTTTCACCCCTCCACTTT. It yields the protein CASMTAGTRVSPLHF.

This rearrangement joins TRBV7-2 to TRBJ2-7; 8 bases match TRBD2. The CDR3 totals 14 residues. Germline V gene data show CDR1 as SGHTA and CDR2 as FQGNSA. Trimming cost V 5 bases and J 2 bases; bases outside gene matches: 5. CDR3 loop: CASSVREGAYEQYF. CDR3 nucleotide sequence: TGTGCCAGCAGCGTCCGGGAGGGGGCCTACGAGCAGTACTTC.

This chain joins TRBV28 and TRBJ1-2; 9 bases line up with TRBD1. J gave up 6 bases and V 6 bases, and 17 bases lay outside the gene matches. The germline gives CDR1 MDHEN, CDR2 SYDVKM. The CDR3 is 17 residues long. CDR3 sequence (DNA): TGTGCCAGCAGCCGGGATTATGGGATGACAGGGGGTCATGGCTACACCTTC. It codes for CASSRDYGMTGGHGYTF.

The chain has TRBV18 and TRBJ2-2, with no clear D. Per the germline V gene, CDR1 is KGHSH and CDR2 is LQKENI. V was trimmed by 2 bases and J by 3 bases, leaving 4 bases between them. The CDR3 runs 13 residues. The CDR3 sequence: CASSPSDTGELFF. The CDR3 DNA sequence: TGTGCCAGCTCACCATCGGACACCGGGGAGCTGTTTTTT.

V gene TRBV25-1 combines with J gene TRBJ1-1; D may be TRBD1 (5 bases). V was trimmed by 3 bases and J by 10 bases, leaving 12 bases between them. Germline V gene data show CDR1 as MGHDK and CDR2 as SYGVNS. This CDR3 spans 12 amino acids. The CDR3 protein is CASSEGGIRAFF. The CDR3 region has the DNA TGTGCCAGCAGTGAGGGGGGAATCAGAGCTTTCTTT.

In its sample, this clone was seen once. J is TRBJ2-3 and V is TRBV28, with 8 bases matching TRBD2. This CDR3 comprises 17 residues. Germline V gene lookup returns CDR1 MDHEN and CDR2 SYDVKM. Trimming at V came to 5 bases and at J to 2 bases, leaving 12 bases not matched to a gene. This CDR3 is CASSTALGLADTDTQYF. CDR3 coding DNA: TGTGCCAGCAGTACGGCCTTAGGACTAGCCGACACAGATACGCAGTATTTT.

V is TRBV27 and J is TRBJ1-2; no clear D gene. Germline-derived CDR1 and CDR2 are MNHEY and SMNVEV (reference sequence). There are 14 residues in the CDR3. Trimming took 5 bases from V and 4 from J, leaving 14 bases between them. The CDR3 loop is CASSPWIGPYGYTF. In nucleotides, the CDR3 is TGTGCCAGCAGTCCTTGGATAGGCCCCTATGGCTACACCTTC.

This clone was counted a few times. This chain links TRBV7-9 with TRBJ2-7; 11 bases are a match to TRBD2. CDR3 length: 16 amino acids. Unmatched junction bases numbered 4, after V lost 0 bases and J lost 3 bases. Germline V gives CDR1 SEHNR, CDR2 FQNEAQ (reference sequence). The CDR3 DNA is TGTGCCAGCAGCTTAGCCTCCGGGACTAGCGGCTACGAGCAGTACTTC. Its translation: CASSLASGTSGYEQYF.

The chain joins TRBV2 to TRBJ2-3; 9 nucleotides align to TRBD2. Losses at the gene ends were 3 bases for V and 3 bases for J; bases not matched to a gene: 4. CDR1 and CDR2 (germline): SNHLY, FYNNEI. The CDR3 sequence is 15 residues long. This CDR3 reads CASSDNSGRTDTQYF. CDR3 DNA sequence: TGTGCCAGCAGTGACAATAGCGGGAGAACAGATACGCAGTATTTT.

This chain joins TRBV29-1 and TRBJ2-3; the D call may be TRBD1 or TRBD2 (5 bases each). The CDR3 consists of 14 residues. From germline, CDR1 is SQVTM and CDR2 ANQGSEA. V was pared by 7 bases and J by 2 bases, with 16 bases between. CDR3 in amino acids: CSAGAGGPTDTQYF. The CDR3 nucleotides are TGCAGCGCCGGGGCGGGTGGACCCACAGATACGCAGTATTTT.

J is TRBJ2-2 and V is TRBV9; 10 positions agree with TRBD2. With V trimmed by 1 base and J by 6 bases, 6 bases remained unmatched. Germline V lookup: CDR1 SGDLS, CDR2 YYNGEE. The CDR3 is 16 amino acids. The CDR3 DNA sequence: TGTGCCAGCAGCGTAACGATAGCGGGAGGATCCGGGGAGCTGTTTTTT. It yields the protein CASSVTIAGGSGELFF.

J is TRBJ2-7 and V is TRBV5-6, with TRBD1 as a possible D gene (6 bases). The CDR3 is 15 residues long. Germline CDR1 SGHDT, CDR2 YYEEEE. V lost 0 bases and J 3 bases, leaving 13 bases between the germline ends. The CDR3 sequence is CASSLEPGHYYEQYF. The CDR3 bases are TGTGCCAGCAGCTTGGAGCCGGGACACTACTACGAGCAGTACTTC.

This clone has only a few counts. This rearrangement joins TRBV7-6 to TRBJ2-7, with a tentative D call TRBD1 (6 bases). CDR1 and CDR2 from the germline V gene are SGHVS and FNYEAQ. Trimming cost V 3 bases and J 5 bases, with 14 bases left between them. CDR3 length: 14 residues. DNA for the CDR3: TGTGCCAGCAGCTTTAACAGGGAAAAAAACGAGCAGTACTTC. Translated: CASSFNREKNEQYF.